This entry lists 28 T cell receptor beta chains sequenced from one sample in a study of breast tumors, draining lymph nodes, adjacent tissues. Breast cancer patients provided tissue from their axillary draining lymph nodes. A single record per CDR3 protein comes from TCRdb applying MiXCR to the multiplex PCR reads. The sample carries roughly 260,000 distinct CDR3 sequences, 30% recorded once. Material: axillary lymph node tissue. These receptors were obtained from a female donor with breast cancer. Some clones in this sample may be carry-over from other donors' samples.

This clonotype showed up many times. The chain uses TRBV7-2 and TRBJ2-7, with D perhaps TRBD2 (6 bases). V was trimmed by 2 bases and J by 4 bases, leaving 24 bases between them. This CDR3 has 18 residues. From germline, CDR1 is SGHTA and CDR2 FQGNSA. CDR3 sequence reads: CASSLRPTGGGIAYEQYF. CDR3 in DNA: TGTGCCAGCAGCTTAAGGCCCACCGGAGGCGGGATCGCATACGAGCAGTACTTC.

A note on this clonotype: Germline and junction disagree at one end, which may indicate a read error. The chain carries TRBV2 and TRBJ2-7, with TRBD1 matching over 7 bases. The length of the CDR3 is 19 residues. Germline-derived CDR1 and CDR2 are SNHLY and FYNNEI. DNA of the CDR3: TGTGCCAGCAGTGAAATGGGCCTAGGGACAGAGGGTTTTACCTACGAGCAGCACTTC. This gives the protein CASSEMGLGTEGFTYEQHF. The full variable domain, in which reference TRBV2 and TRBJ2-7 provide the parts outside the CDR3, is EPEVTQTPSHQVTQMGQEVILRCVPISNHLYFYWYRQILGQKVEFLVSFYNNEISEKSEIFDDQFSVERPDGSNFTLKIRSTKLEDSAMYFCASSEMGLGTEGFTYEQHFGPGTRLTVT.

The CDR3 DNA follows: TGTGCCATCAGTGAGACTAGCGGGAGGGCAAGAGAGACCCAGTACTTC. It encodes CAISETSGRARETQYF. The chain links TRBV10-3 to TRBJ2-5, with 13 bases identical to TRBD2. CDR3 size: 16 residues. Germline trimming cut 2 bases from V and 4 bases from J; bases unmatched to any gene: 4. CDR1 is ENHRY, CDR2 SYGVKD, per germline.

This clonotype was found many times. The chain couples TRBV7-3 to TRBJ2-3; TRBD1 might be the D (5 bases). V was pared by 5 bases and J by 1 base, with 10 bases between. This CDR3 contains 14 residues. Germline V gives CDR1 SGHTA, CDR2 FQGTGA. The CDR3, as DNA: TGTGCCAGCAGCCGAAGGGGTGGCACAGATACGCAGTATTTT. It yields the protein CASSRRGGTDTQYF.

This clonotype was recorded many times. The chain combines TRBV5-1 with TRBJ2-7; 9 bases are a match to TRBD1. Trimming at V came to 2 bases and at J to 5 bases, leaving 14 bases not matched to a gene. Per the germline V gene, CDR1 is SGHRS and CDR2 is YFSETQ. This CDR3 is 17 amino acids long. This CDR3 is CASSLGRDRAVSDEQYF. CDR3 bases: TGCGCCAGCAGCTTAGGTAGGGACAGGGCCGTCTCTGACGAGCAGTACTTC.

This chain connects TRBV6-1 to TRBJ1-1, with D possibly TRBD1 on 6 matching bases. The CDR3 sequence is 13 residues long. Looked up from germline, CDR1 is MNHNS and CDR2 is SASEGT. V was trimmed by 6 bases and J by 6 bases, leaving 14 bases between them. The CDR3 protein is CASSPGAVAEAFF. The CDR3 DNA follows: TGTGCCAGCAGCCCAGGGGCTGTTGCTGAAGCTTTCTTT.

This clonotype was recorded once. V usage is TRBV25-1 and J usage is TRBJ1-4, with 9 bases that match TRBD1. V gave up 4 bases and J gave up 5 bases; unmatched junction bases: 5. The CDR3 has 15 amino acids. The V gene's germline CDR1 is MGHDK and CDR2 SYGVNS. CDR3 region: CASSVGTGRNEKLFF. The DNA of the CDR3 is TGTGCCAGCAGTGTTGGGACAGGGCGCAATGAAAAACTGTTTTTT.

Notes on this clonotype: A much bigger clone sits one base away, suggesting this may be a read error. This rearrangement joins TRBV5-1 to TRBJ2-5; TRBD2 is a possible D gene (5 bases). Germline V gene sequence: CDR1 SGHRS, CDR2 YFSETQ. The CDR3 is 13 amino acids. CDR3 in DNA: TGCGCCAGCAGCGGACTGTACCAAGAGGCCCAGTACTTC. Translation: CASSGLYQEAQYF.

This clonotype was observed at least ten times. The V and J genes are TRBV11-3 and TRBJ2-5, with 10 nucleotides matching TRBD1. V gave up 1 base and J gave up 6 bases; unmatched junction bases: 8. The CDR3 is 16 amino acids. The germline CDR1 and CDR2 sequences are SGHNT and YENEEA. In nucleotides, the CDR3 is TGTGCCAGCAGCTTAGGCAAGGGACAGGGGACGAAGACCCAGTACTTC. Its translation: CASSLGKGQGTKTQYF. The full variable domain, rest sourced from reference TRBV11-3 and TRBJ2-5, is EAGVVQSPRYKIIEKKQPVAFWCNPISGHNTLYWYLQNLGQGPELLIRYENEEAVDDSQLPKDRFSAERLKGVDSTLKIQPAELGDSAVYLCASSLGKGQGTKTQYFGPGTRLLVL.

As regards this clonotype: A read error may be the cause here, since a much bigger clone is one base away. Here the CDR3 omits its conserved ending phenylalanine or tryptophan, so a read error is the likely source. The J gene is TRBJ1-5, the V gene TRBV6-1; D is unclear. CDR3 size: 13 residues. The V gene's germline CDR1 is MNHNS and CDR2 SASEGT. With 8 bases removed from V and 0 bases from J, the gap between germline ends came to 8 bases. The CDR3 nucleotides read TGTGCCAGCTGGACGTATAGCAATCAGCCCCAGCATCTT. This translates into CASWTYSNQPQHL.

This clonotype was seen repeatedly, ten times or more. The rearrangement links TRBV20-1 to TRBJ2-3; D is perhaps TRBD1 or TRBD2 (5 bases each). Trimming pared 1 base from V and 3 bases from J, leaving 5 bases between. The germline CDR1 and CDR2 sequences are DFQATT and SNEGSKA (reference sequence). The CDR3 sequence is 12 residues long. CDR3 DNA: TGCAGTGCTAGAGGGGGGACAGATACGCAGTATTTT. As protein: CSARGGTDTQYF.

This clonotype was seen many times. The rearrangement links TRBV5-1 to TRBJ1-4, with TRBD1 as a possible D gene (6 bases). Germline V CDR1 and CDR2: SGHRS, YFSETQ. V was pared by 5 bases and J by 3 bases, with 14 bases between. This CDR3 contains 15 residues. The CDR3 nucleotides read TGCGCCAGCAGAAGAACGGACAGACCTAATGAAAAACTGTTTTTT. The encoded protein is CASRRTDRPNEKLFF.

The CDR3 DNA is TGTGCCAGCAGTTACTTGGGCAGCGTCCTGACTTTC. Residues: CASSYLGSVLTF. The rearrangement links TRBV6-5 to TRBJ2-6; D unclear. From germline, CDR1 is MNHEY and CDR2 SVGAGI. Trimming stripped 1 base from V and 12 bases from J, with 7 bases between. The CDR3 loop spans 12 amino acids.

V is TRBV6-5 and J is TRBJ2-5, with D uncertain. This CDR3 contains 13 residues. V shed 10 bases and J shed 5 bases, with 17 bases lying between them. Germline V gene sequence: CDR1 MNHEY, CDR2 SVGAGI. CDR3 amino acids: CATSPDPMETQYF. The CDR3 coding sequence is TGTGCCACCTCCCCGGACCCTATGGAGACCCAGTACTTC.

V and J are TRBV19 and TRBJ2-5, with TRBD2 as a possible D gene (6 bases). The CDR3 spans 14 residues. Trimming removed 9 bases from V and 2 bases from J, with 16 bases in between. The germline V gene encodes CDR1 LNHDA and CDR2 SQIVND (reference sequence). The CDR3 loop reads CASGTQTAQETQYF. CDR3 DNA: TGTGCCAGCGGGACTCAGACTGCACAAGAGACCCAGTACTTC.

The CDR3 reads CASSLDGYSGNTF. For the CDR3, the DNA is TGTGCCAGCAGCCTGGACGGATACTCTGGAAACACCTTC. The chain carries TRBV5-6 and TRBJ1-2; D is unresolved. This CDR3 contains 13 residues. Trimming took 4 bases from V and 12 from J, leaving 19 bases between them. Germline lookup yields CDR1 SGHDT and CDR2 YYEEEE.

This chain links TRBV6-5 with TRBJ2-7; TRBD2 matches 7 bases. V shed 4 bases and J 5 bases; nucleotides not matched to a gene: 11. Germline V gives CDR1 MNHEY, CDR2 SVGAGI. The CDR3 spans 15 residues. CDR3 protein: CASSSPAGAAHEQYF. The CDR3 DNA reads TGTGCCAGCAGTTCCCCGGCGGGAGCCGCCCACGAGCAGTACTTC.

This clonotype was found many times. Here the CDR3 DNA reads TGCGCCAGCAGCTTTAGCGGGAGCGGTGTGAATGAGCAGTTCTTC. Protein sequence: CASSFSGSGVNEQFF. V gene TRBV5-1 combines with J gene TRBJ2-1; TRBD2 matches at 9 bases. CDR1 is SGHRS and CDR2 is YFSETQ in the germline V gene. The V and J ends lost 2 bases and 7 bases, in that order; junction bases with no gene match: 7. CDR3 length equals 15 residues.

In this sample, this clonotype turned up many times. The CDR3 nucleotides are TGTGCCAGCGGGCAACCAGAGACCCAGTACTTC. This gives the protein CASGQPETQYF. J is TRBJ2-5 and V is TRBV5-8; D remains unclear. CDR3 length: 11 amino acids. Germline V gene sequence: CDR1 SGHTS, CDR2 YDEGEE. V was shortened by 7 bases and J by 4 bases, with 8 bases between the two germline ends.

CDR3 DNA sequence: TGTGCCAGCTCACCACTAGGAACGGACACCTACGAGCAGTACTTC. Its translation: CASSPLGTDTYEQYF. This rearrangement joins TRBV18 to TRBJ2-7, with D perhaps matching TRBD1 (5 bases). CDR1 and CDR2 (germline): KGHSH, LQKENI. CDR3 size: 15 residues. The germline V and J ends were trimmed by 1 base and 2 bases, with 12 bases remaining between them.

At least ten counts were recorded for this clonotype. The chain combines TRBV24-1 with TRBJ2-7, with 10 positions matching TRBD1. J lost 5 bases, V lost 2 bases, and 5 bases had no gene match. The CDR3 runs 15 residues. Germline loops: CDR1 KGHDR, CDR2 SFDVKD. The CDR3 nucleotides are TGTGCCACCAGTGATTGGGGACAGGGGAGGAACGAGCAGTACTTC. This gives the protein CATSDWGQGRNEQYF.

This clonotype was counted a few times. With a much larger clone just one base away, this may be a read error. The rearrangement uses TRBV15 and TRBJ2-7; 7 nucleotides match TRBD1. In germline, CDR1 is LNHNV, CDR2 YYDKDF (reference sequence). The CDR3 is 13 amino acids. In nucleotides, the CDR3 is TGTGCCATCAGCAGAGCAATGACAGGGTGGCAGTACTTC. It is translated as CAISRAMTGWQYF.

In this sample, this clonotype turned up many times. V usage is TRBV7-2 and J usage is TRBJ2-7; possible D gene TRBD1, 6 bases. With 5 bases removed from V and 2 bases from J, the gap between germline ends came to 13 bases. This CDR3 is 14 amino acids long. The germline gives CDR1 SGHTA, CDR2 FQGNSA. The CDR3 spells CASSQGTGTYEQYF. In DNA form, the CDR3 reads TGTGCCAGCAGCCAGGGGACGGGGACCTACGAGCAGTACTTC.

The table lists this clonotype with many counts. CDR3: CASSLEGDSYEQYF. In DNA, the CDR3 is TGTGCCAGCAGCTTAGAGGGAGACTCCTACGAGCAGTACTTC. The rearrangement uses TRBV7-6 and TRBJ2-7; D possibly corresponds to TRBD2 (5 bases). Germline CDR1 is SGHVS and CDR2 is FNYEAQ. CDR3 length: 14 residues. V was pared by 1 base and J by 0 bases, with 7 bases between.

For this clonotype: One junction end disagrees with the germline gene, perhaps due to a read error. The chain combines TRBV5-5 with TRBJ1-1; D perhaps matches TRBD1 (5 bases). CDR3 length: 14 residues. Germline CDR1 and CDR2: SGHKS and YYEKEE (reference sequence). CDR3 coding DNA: TGTGCCAGCAGCCCCCCGAGGGGAGCCACTGAAGCTTCCTTT. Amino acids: CASSPPRGATEASF.

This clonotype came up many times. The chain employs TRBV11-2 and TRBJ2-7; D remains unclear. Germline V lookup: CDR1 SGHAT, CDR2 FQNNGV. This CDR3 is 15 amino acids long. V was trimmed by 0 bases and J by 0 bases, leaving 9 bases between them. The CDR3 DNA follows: TGTGCCAGCAGCTTAGATCTTACGGCCTCCTACGAGCAGTACTTC. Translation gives CASSLDLTASYEQYF.

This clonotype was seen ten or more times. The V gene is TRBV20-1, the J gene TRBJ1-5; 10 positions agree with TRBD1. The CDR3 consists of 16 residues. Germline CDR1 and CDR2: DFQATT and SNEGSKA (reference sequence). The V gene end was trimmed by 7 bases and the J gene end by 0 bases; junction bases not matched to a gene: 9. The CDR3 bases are TGCAGTGGGTCTGGGACAGGGGTTTATAGCAATCAGCCCCAGCATTTT. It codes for CSGSGTGVYSNQPQHF.

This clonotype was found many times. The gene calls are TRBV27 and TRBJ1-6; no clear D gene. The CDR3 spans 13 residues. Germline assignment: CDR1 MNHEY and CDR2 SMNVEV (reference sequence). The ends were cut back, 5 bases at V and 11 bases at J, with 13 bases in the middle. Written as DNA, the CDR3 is TGTGCCAGCAGTCCAACAATTGTAACACCCCTCCACTTT. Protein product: CASSPTIVTPLHF.